The 25 T cell receptor beta chains below come from one sample, sequenced in a study of T cell repertoires and Cas9 in healthy adults. Data came from immunoSEQ multiplex PCR; TCRdb stores just in-frame clones and leaves some out. Among 11,000 to 15,000 clones, approximately 92% were seen once, and the ten largest hold approximately 1.5%. The source material was Tregs (CD4+, CD25+, CD127-, CD137-, CD154-) from PBMCs; culture status not recorded. All receptors come from a human donor in good health.

The gene calls are TRBV6-6 and TRBJ1-1; TRBD1 matches at 9 bases. The trim removed 6 bases at V and 7 bases at J, leaving 9 bases unmatched. The CDR3 totals 14 residues. Germline loops: CDR1 MNHNY, CDR2 SVGAGI (reference sequence). The CDR3 loop reads CASRETGGVGEAFF. CDR3 in DNA: TGTGCCAGCAGAGAGACAGGGGGAGTAGGTGAAGCTTTCTTT.

The chain recombines TRBV7-2 with TRBJ2-3, with 11 nucleotides matching TRBD2. J was trimmed by 7 bases and V by 2 bases; bases with no gene match: 11. Germline assignment: CDR1 SGHTA and CDR2 FQGNSA. The CDR3 is 17 amino acids. CDR3 loop: CASSLYLAGGLTYTQYF. CDR3 in DNA: TGTGCCAGCAGCTTATATTTAGCGGGGGGGCTCACCTATACGCAGTATTTT.

The chain is built from TRBV7-9 and TRBJ2-1; the match to TRBD2 covers 12 bases. The CDR3 is 15 residues long. The V gene end was trimmed by 6 bases and the J gene end by 8 bases; junction bases not matched to a gene: 8. CDR1 and CDR2 from the germline V gene are SEHNR and FQNEAQ (reference sequence). CDR3 loop: CASRKTSGGYDEQFF. The CDR3 region has the DNA TGTGCCAGCAGAAAAACTAGCGGGGGGTACGATGAGCAGTTCTTC.

The chain uses TRBV2 and TRBJ2-3, with D perhaps TRBD1 (6 bases). This CDR3 is built from 14 residues. In germline, CDR1 is SNHLY, CDR2 FYNNEI. Trimming pared 8 bases from V and 5 bases from J, leaving 17 bases between. The CDR3 region has the DNA TGTGCCAGCTTTGGGCAGGGGTTGGGAGATACGCAGTATTTT. This encodes CASFGQGLGDTQYF.

This chain joins TRBV5-1 and TRBJ2-5; TRBD1 aligns across 9 bases. After removal of 4 bases from V and 1 base from J, the junction contained 8 bases not matched to a gene. This CDR3 is built from 16 residues. Germline V lookup: CDR1 SGHRS, CDR2 YFSETQ. CDR3 in amino acids: CASSLGGQGRQETQYF. CDR3 in DNA: TGCGCCAGCAGCCTAGGTGGACAGGGGCGCCAAGAGACCCAGTACTTC.

This chain connects TRBV19 to TRBJ1-1; D unclear. Germline V lookup: CDR1 LNHDA, CDR2 SQIVND (reference sequence). This CDR3 region has 13 residues. V was trimmed by 3 bases and J by 1 base, leaving 6 bases between them. The CDR3 reads CASSISRNTEAFF. In nucleotides, the CDR3 is TGTGCCAGTAGTATCTCGAGGAACACTGAAGCTTTCTTT.

The chain recombines TRBV6-5 with TRBJ1-1; weak D call: TRBD1 (6 bases). This CDR3 is built from 12 residues. Trimming shortened V by 5 bases and J by 11 bases, and 15 bases separated the two germline ends. Germline CDR1 is MNHEY and CDR2 is SVGAGI. The CDR3 sequence: CASSTYTGPAFF. CDR3 bases: TGTGCCAGCAGTACATACACAGGGCCCGCTTTCTTT.

Regarding this clone: The germline gene is not matched at one end of the junction; a read error may be the cause. Other DNA sequences in the sample encode the same CDR3. The chain is built from TRBV7-9 and TRBJ2-3; the D is unclear. The CDR3 is 14 residues long. Germline loops: CDR1 SEHNR, CDR2 FQNEAQ (reference sequence). The CDR3 bases are TGCGCCAGCAGCTTAGACCGGAGCACAGATACGCAGTATTTT. Its protein product is CASSLDRSTDTQYF.

The V and J genes are TRBV5-6 and TRBJ1-5; no definite D call. The CDR3 is 15 residues long. The germline gives CDR1 SGHDT, CDR2 YYEEEE. Trimming took 5 bases from V and 6 from J, leaving 18 bases between them. The CDR3 region has the DNA TGTGCCAGCAGTGCTGGGGATCTAAAGGGTCAGCCCCAGCATTTT. This sequence encodes CASSAGDLKGQPQHF.

The count of this clone is one. The rearrangement links TRBV6-5 to TRBJ2-5, with a weak D call TRBD2 (6 bases). The germline V gene encodes CDR1 MNHEY and CDR2 SVGAGI. Trimming removed 10 bases at V and 9 bases at J, with 21 bases between. This CDR3 is built from 13 residues. CDR3 loop: CATQHPPGRPQYF. Written as DNA, the CDR3 is TGTGCCACCCAACATCCCCCGGGGAGGCCCCAGTACTTC.

This chain connects TRBV11-1 to TRBJ1-1; D perhaps matches TRBD1 (6 bases). Trimming removed 5 bases from V and 1 base from J, with 26 bases in between. The CDR3 length is 19 residues. Germline V lookup: CDR1 SGHAT, CDR2 FQDESV (reference sequence). CDR3 bases: TGTGCCAGCAGCCGGAGGGGAAGGGGAGGGGGACGCCAGAACACTGAAGCTTTCTTT. It yields the protein CASSRRGRGGGRQNTEAFF.

The chain combines TRBV18 with TRBJ1-3; TRBD1 might be the D (5 bases). Germline-derived CDR1 and CDR2 are KGHSH and LQKENI. The CDR3 is 15 amino acids. Trimming stripped 3 bases from V and 2 bases from J, with 11 bases between. In DNA form, the CDR3 reads TGTGCCAGCTCACCGAGTAGGGGTGCTGGAAACACCATATATTTT. Translation gives CASSPSRGAGNTIYF.

This clone came up once. V usage is TRBV19 and J usage is TRBJ2-3; tentatively, D is TRBD1 (6 bases). Trimming cost V 6 bases and J 2 bases, with 18 bases left between them. This CDR3 is built from 16 residues. Germline V gives CDR1 LNHDA, CDR2 SQIVND (reference sequence). The CDR3 DNA reads TGTGCCAGTAGCCCTGCCCTCGACAGGTTCACAGATACGCAGTATTTT. Protein: CASSPALDRFTDTQYF.

The gene calls are TRBV10-3 and TRBJ1-2; perhaps TRBD1 as D (6 bases). The germline V gene has CDR1 ENHRY and CDR2 SYGVKD. V lost 0 bases to trimming and J lost 8 bases, with 19 bases between them. This CDR3 contains 16 residues. Here the CDR3 DNA reads TGTGCCATCAGTGAGTCAGGCGCGGGGGCGCTGGGGGGCTACACCTTC. Amino acids: CAISESGAGALGGYTF.

The chain is built from TRBV29-1 and TRBJ2-3; 8 positions agree with TRBD1. J gave up 4 bases and V 4 bases, and 13 bases lay outside the gene matches. Germline CDR1 is SQVTM and CDR2 is ANQGSEA. This CDR3 is built from 16 residues. The CDR3 here is CSVGAQGAFFSDTQYF. CDR3 coding DNA: TGCAGCGTTGGGGCCCAGGGGGCGTTCTTTTCAGATACGCAGTATTTT.

This chain connects TRBV27 to TRBJ2-1; 7 nucleotides align to TRBD1. V lost 7 bases to trimming and J lost 8 bases; unmatched junction nucleotides: 8. This CDR3 has 13 residues. The germline CDR1 and CDR2 sequences are MNHEY and SMNVEV (reference sequence). The CDR3 spells CASTPQGGHEQFF. CDR3 nucleotide sequence: TGTGCCAGCACCCCTCAAGGGGGCCATGAGCAGTTCTTC.

This sequence joins TRBV7-3 and TRBJ1-2, with D maybe TRBD1 (6 bases). The CDR3 is made up of 14 amino acids. V was shortened by 4 bases and J by 4 bases, with 13 bases between the two germline ends. The germline gives CDR1 SGHTA, CDR2 FQGTGA. The CDR3 region is CASSSTGISYGYTF. The CDR3 DNA reads as TGTGCCAGCAGCTCCACAGGGATCAGCTATGGCTACACCTTC. The full variable domain, rest sourced from reference TRBV7-3 and TRBJ1-2, is GAGVSQTPSNKVTEKGKYVELRCDPISGHTALYWYRQSLGQGPEFLIYFQGTGAADDSGLPNDRFFAVRPEGSVSTLKIQRTERGDSAVYLCASSSTGISYGYTFGSGTRLTVV.

The chain joins TRBV7-8 to TRBJ2-5, with no clear D. Germline V lookup: CDR1 SGHVS, CDR2 FQNEAQ. The CDR3 is 13 amino acids. The ends were cut back, 2 bases at V and 0 bases at J, with 4 bases in the middle. CDR3 DNA: TGTGCCAGCAGCTTACAATACCAAGAGACCCAGTACTTC. This codes for CASSLQYQETQYF.

Of note for this clone: The CDR3 does not close with the conserved phenylalanine or tryptophan, likely indicating a read error. V is TRBV20-1 and J is TRBJ1-2; no clear D gene. The V end lost 5 bases, the J end lost 8 bases, and 9 bases lay between the germline ends. CDR3 length: 10 residues. The germline CDR1 and CDR2 sequences are DFQATT and SNEGSKA (reference sequence). This CDR3 is CSAYNGGYTS. In DNA, the CDR3 is TGCAGTGCTTACAATGGCGGCTACACCTCC.

V gene TRBV12-5 combines with J gene TRBJ2-1, with D uncertain. V lost 2 bases to trimming and J lost 3 bases, with 11 bases between them. In germline, CDR1 is LGHNT, CDR2 FRNRAP. CDR3 length: 15 amino acids. DNA for the CDR3: TGTGCTAGTGGTTTGTCGGTCTCCGGCTACAATGAGCAGTTCTTC. Amino acids: CASGLSVSGYNEQFF.

The chain employs TRBV15 and TRBJ2-7; TRBD1 matches at 9 bases. The V segment lost 2 bases and the J segment 6 bases; nucleotides outside the gene matches: 5. CDR1 is LNHNV, CDR2 YYDKDF, per germline (reference sequence). This CDR3 has 14 amino acids. The CDR3 DNA is TGTGCCACCAGCAGATCACAGGGGGCCTCCGAGCAGTACTTC. Protein sequence: CATSRSQGASEQYF. Full variable domain (rest looked up from reference TRBV15 and TRBJ2-7): DAMVIQNPRYQVTQFGKPVTLSCSQTLNHNVMYWYQQKSSQAPKLLFHYYDKDFNNEADTPDNFQSRRPNTSFCFLDIRSPGLGDTAMYLCATSRSQGASEQYFGPGTRLTVT.

This chain connects TRBV29-1 to TRBJ2-7; tentative D call: TRBD1 (6 bases). Per germline, CDR1 SQVTM and CDR2 ANQGSEA. V lost 3 bases and J 8 bases, leaving 23 bases between the germline ends. CDR3 length: 15 residues. The CDR3 loop reads CSVDTGKGSSCKQYV. The CDR3 coding sequence is TGCAGCGTTGATACAGGGAAAGGGAGTAGCTGCAAGCAGTACGTC.

V gene TRBV30 combines with J gene TRBJ2-7, with D unresolved. Trimming left V 2 bases short and J 3 bases short, with 5 bases between. The CDR3 has 11 amino acids. Germline V CDR1 and CDR2: GTSNPN, SVGIG (reference sequence). DNA of the CDR3: TGTGCCTGGAGTAGTAGCTACGAGCAGTACTTC. Amino acid sequence: CAWSSSYEQYF.

This chain joins TRBV6-1 and TRBJ1-3; TRBD1 is a possible D gene (6 bases). Germline V CDR1 and CDR2: MNHNS, SASEGT. This CDR3 has 14 residues. Trimming left V 8 bases short and J 4 bases short, with 15 bases between. The CDR3 DNA is TGTGCCAGCTCCTGGGGGGACAAAGGAAACACCATATATTTT. It yields the protein CASSWGDKGNTIYF.

This rearrangement joins TRBV27 to TRBJ1-2; TRBD1 might be the D (6 bases). Germline V gene data show CDR1 as MNHEY and CDR2 as SMNVEV (reference sequence). The CDR3 has 13 amino acids. With 4 bases removed from V and 4 bases from J, the gap between germline ends came to 10 bases. As DNA, the CDR3 is TGTGCCAGCAGTTCGGGACAATCCTATGGCTACACCTTC. It translates to CASSSGQSYGYTF.